The clone carrying this TCR beta chain ranks as medium-sized. Its specificity is unknown. Unique molecular identifiers tagged every individual TCR cDNA molecule. MiXCR, applied by TCRdb to the 5' RACE reads, yields one record per CDR3 protein. The data hold about 50,000 distinct CDR3 sequences, with approximately 7.6% observed a single time. The data were obtained in a study of spatial heterogeneity in lung cancer. The time point here: sample taken at primary tumor resection. Whole RNA from tumor, nontumor lung or frozen PBMC was sequenced unsorted. This CDR3 has 15 residues. The germline V gene encodes CDR1 MNHEY and CDR2 SMNVEV (reference sequence). Trimming removed 5 bases at V and 10 bases at J, with 18 bases between. Study observations and caveats: Relative to follow-up, resection was when ubiquitous expanded tumor TCRs appeared more in blood.

The source of this sequence is a female donor with early-stage non-small cell lung cancer. The chain is built from TRBV27 and TRBJ1-6; D unclear. Source: PBMCs, taken at surgery. The chain's CDR3 is CASSLTASNGSPLHF. Here the CDR3 DNA reads TGTGCCAGCAGTCTTACAGCGTCAAACGGATCACCCCTCCACTTT.